Here is one T cell receptor (beta chain) with its context. The same CDR3 also results from other DNA sequences found in this sample. The data belong to a study of blood T cell repertoires in COVID-19. About the study: From T cells, B-cell-depleted T cells, or PBMCs came the material, which was cDNA or gDNA.

Sequencing used immunoSEQ multiplex PCR; TCRdb keeps in-frame clones, though not all of them. Among 330,000 or so clones, 89% were seen once, and the ten largest hold under 5%. V dropped 2 bases and J dropped 6 bases, with 5 bases sitting between them. CDR3 length: 12 amino acids. The source of this sequence is a woman aged 60-70 years with COVID-19, enrolled during active disease. Sequenced: peripheral blood. The V and J genes are TRBV12-3 or TRBV12-4 and TRBJ1-5; D is undetermined. CDR3 sequence (DNA): TGTGCCAGCAGTTTATCAGGTCAGCCCCAGCATTTT. Its translation is CASSLSGQPQHF.